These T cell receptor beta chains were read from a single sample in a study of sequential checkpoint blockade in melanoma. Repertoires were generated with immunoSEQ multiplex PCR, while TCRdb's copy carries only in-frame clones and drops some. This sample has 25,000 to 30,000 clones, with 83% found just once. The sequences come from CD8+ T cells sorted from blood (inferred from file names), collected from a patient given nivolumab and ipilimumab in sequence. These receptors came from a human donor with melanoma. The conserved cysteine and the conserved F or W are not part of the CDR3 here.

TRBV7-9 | ASSQSGANLKLTQY
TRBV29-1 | SVEQGSGTGELF
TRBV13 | ASSVAGSSYEQY
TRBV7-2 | ASNLQLYSGEQF
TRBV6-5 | ASSYSRLGGEQY
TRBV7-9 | ASSLVEGLETQY
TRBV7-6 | ASSLGLAPDNEQF
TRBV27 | ASSWSTGIYEQY
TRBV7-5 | ASSPGTSGRRGEQF
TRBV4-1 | ASSRTPGQRNQPQH
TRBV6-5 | ASGPSGNTIY
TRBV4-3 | ASSAKQGLANYGYT
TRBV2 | ASNRDRYNSPLH
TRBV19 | ASSISWTGYEQY
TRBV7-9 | ASSPPGAYEQY
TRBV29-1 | STQGGWSGSLNTQY
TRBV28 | ASSFPPTGGIDQPQH
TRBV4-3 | ASSQGQGYGYT
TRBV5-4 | ASSPGTSGAETQY
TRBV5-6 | ASSLEGTLTDTQY